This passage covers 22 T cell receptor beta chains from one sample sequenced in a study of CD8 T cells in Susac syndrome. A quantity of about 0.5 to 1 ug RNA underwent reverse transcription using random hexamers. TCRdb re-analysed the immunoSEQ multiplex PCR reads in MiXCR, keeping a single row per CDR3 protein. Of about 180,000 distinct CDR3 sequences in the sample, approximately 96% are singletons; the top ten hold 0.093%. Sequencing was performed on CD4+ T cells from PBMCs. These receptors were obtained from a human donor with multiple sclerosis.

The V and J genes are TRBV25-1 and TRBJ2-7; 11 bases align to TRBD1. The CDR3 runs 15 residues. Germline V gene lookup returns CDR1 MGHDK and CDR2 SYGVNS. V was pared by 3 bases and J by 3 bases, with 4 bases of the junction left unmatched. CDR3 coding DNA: TGTGCCAGCAGTGATTCCGGGACAGGGGGCTACGAGCAGTACTTC. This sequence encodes CASSDSGTGGYEQYF.

The CDR3 loop reads CASSLVVGRSETQYF. For the CDR3, the DNA is TGCGCCAGCAGCTTGGTGGTTGGCCGTTCGGAGACCCAGTACTTC. The chain combines TRBV5-1 with TRBJ2-5; D not certain. Deletions cut 0 bases from V and 5 bases from J, with 14 bases between. Germline V CDR1 and CDR2: SGHRS, YFSETQ. CDR3 length: 15 residues.

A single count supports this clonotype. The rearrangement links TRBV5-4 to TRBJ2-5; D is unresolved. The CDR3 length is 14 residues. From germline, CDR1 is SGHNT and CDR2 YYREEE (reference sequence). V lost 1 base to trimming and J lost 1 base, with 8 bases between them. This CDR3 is CASSLITTQETQYF. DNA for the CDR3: TGTGCCAGCAGCTTGATCACAACCCAAGAGACCCAGTACTTC.

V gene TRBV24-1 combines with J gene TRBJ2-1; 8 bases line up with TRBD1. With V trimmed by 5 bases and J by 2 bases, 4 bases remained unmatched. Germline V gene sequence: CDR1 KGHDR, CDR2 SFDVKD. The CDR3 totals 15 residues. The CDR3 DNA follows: TGTGCCACCAGTGGGGCAGGGGGCGCCTACAATGAGCAGTTCTTC. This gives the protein CATSGAGGAYNEQFF.

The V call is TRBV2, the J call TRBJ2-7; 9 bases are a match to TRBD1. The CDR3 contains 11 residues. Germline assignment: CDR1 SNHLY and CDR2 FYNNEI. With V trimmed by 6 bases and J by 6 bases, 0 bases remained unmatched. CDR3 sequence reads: CASRQGAEQYF. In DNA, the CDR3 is TGTGCCAGCAGACAGGGGGCCGAGCAGTACTTC. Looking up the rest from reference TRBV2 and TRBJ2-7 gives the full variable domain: EPEVTQTPSHQVTQMGQEVILRCVPISNHLYFYWYRQILGQKVEFLVSFYNNEISEKSEIFDDQFSVERPDGSNFTLKIRSTKLEDSAMYFCASRQGAEQYFGPGTRLTVT.

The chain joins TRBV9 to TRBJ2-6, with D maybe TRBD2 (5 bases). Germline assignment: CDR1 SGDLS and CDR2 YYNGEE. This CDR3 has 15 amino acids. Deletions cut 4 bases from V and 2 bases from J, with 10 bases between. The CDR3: CASSPEGPGANVLTF. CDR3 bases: TGTGCCAGCAGCCCCGAGGGTCCTGGGGCCAACGTCCTGACTTTC.

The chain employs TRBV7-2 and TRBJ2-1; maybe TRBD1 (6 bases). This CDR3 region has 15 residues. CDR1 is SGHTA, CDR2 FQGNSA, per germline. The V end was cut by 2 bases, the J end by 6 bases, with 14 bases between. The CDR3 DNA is TGTGCCAGCAGCTTAAAGGGGGATGTAGGCAATGAGCAGTTCTTC. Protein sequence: CASSLKGDVGNEQFF.

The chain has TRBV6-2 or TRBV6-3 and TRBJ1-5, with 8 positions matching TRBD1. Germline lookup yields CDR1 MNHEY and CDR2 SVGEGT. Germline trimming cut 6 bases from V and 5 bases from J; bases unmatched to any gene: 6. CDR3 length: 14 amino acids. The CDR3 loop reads CASRIRGPDQPQHF. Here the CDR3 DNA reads TGTGCCAGCAGGATCAGGGGGCCGGATCAGCCCCAGCATTTT.

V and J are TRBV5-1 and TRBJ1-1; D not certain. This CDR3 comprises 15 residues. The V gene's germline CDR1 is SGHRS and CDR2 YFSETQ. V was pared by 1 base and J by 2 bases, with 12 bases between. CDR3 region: CASSLPGRSNTEAFF. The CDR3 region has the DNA TGCGCCAGCAGCTTGCCGGGCAGATCTAACACTGAAGCTTTCTTT.

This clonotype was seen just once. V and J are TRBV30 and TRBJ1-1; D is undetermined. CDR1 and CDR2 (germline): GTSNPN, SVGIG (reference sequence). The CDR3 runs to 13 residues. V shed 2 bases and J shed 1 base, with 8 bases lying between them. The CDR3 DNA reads TGTGCCTGGAGTAAAACGGGGAACACTGAAGCTTTCTTT. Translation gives CAWSKTGNTEAFF.

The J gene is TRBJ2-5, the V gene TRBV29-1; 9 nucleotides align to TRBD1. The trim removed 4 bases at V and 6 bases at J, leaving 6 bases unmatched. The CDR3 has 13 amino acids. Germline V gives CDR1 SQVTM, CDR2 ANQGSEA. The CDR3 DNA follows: TGCAGCGTTGCCGGACAGGGGTGGCAGACCCAGTACTTC. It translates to CSVAGQGWQTQYF.

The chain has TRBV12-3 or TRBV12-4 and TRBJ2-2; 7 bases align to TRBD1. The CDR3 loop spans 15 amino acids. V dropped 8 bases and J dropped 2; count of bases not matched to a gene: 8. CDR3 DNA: TGTGCCAGCCTAAACCGGGACAGAAACACCGGGGAGCTGTTTTTT. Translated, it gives CASLNRDRNTGELFF.

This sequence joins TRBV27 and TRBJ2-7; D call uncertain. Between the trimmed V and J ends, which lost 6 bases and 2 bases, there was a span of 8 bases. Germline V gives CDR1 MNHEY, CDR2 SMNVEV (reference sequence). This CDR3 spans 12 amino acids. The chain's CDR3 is CASSSGAYEQYF. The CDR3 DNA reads TGTGCCAGCAGCTCAGGTGCCTACGAGCAGTACTTC.

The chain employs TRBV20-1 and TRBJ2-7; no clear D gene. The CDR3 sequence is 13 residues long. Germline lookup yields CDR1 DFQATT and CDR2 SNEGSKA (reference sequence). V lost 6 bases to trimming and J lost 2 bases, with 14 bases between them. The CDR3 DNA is TGCAGTGCCGGTCTAGGCAGGACCTACGAGCAGTACTTC. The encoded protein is CSAGLGRTYEQYF.

The CDR3 reads CASSPASGVNEKLFF. Here the CDR3 DNA reads TGTGCCAGCAGTCCCGCCTCGGGGGTTAATGAAAAACTGTTTTTT. The J gene is TRBJ1-4, the V gene TRBV28; D may be TRBD1 (5 bases). The germline V and J ends were trimmed by 5 bases and 4 bases, with 14 bases remaining between them. This CDR3 comprises 15 residues. Germline lookup yields CDR1 MDHEN and CDR2 SYDVKM.

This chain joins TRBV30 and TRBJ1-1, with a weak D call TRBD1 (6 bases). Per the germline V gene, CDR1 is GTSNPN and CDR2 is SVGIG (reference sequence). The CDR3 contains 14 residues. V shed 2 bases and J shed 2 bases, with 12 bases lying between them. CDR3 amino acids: CAWSRWGANTEAFF. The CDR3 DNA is TGTGCCTGGAGTCGGTGGGGGGCTAACACTGAAGCTTTCTTT. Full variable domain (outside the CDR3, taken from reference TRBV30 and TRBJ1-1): SQTIHQWPATLVQPVGSPLSLECTVEGTSNPNLYWYRQAAGRGLQLLFYSVGIGQISSEVPQNLSASRPQDRQFILSSKKLLLSDSGFYLCAWSRWGANTEAFFGQGTRLTVV.

The CDR3 bases are TGTGCCAGCAGCCAAGAGTGGGATGATACGCAGTATTTT. Translation gives CASSQEWDDTQYF. The V and J genes are TRBV3-1 and TRBJ2-3, with D hard to call. Trimming left V 0 bases short and J 6 bases short, with 7 bases between. Germline CDR1 LGHDT, CDR2 YNNKEL (reference sequence). The CDR3 runs to 13 residues.

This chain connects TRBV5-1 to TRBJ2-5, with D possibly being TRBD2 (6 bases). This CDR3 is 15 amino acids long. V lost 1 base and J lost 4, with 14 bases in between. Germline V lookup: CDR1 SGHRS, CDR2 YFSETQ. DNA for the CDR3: TGCGCCAGCAGCTTGATGGACCCCGGGGGAGAGACCCAGTACTTC. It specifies CASSLMDPGGETQYF. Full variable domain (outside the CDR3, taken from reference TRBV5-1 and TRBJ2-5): KAGVTQTPRYLIKTRGQQVTLSCSPISGHRSVSWYQQTPGQGLQFLFEYFSETQRNKGNFPGRFSGRQFSNSRSEMNVSTLELGDSALYLCASSLMDPGGETQYFGPGTRLLVL.

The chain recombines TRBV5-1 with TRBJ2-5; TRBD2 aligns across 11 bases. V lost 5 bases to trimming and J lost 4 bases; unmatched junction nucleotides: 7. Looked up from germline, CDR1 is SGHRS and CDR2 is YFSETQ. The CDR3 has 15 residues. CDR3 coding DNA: TGCGCCAGCAGACTGGAGACTAGCGGGGTAGAGACCCAGTACTTC. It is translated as CASRLETSGVETQYF. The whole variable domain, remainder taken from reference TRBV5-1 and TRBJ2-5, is KAGVTQTPRYLIKTRGQQVTLSCSPISGHRSVSWYQQTPGQGLQFLFEYFSETQRNKGNFPGRFSGRQFSNSRSEMNVSTLELGDSALYLCASRLETSGVETQYFGPGTRLLVL.

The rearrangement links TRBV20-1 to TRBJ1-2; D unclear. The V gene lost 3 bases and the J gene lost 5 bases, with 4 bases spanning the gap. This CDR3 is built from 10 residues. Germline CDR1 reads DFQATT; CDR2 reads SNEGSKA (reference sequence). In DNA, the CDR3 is TGCAGTGCTAGGGAGTATGGCTACACCTTC. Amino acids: CSAREYGYTF.

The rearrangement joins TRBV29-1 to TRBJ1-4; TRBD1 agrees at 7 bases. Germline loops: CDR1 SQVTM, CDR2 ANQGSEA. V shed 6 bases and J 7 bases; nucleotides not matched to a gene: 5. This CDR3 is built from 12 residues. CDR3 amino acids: CSVDRVFEKLFF. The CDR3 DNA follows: TGCAGCGTAGACAGGGTTTTTGAAAAACTGTTTTTT. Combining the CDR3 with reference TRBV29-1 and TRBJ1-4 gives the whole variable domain SAVISQKPSRDICQRGTSLTIQCQVDSQVTMMFWYRQQPGQSLTLIATANQGSEATYESGFVIDKFPISRPNLTFSTLTVSNMSPEDSSIYLCSVDRVFEKLFFGSGTQLSVL.

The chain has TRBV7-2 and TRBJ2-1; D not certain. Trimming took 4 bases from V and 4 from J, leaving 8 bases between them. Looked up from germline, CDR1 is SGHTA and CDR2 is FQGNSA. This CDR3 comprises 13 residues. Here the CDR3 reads CASSSEIYNEQFF. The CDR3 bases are TGTGCCAGCAGCTCCGAAATATACAATGAGCAGTTCTTC.